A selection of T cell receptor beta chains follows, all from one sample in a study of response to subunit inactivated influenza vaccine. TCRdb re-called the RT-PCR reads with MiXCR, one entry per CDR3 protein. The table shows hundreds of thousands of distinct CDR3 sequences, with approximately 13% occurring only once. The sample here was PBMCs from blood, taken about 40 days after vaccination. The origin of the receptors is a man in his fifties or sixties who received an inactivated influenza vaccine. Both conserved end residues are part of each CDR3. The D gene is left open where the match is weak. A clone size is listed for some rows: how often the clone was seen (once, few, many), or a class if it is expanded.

CDR3aa: CASSLVPGGAGGSSTDTQYF
CDR3nt: TGTGCCAGCAGCTTAGTTCCTGGCGGAGCGGGGGGATCTAGCACAGATACGCAGTATTTT
abundance: NA
len: 20
d_gene: TRBD2
j_gene: TRBJ2-3
v_gene: TRBV7-8

CDR3aa: CSVFGLAGRTGELFF
CDR3nt: TGCAGCGTTTTCGGACTAGCGGGACGCACCGGGGAGCTGTTTTTT
abundance: NA
len: 15
d_gene: TRBD2
j_gene: TRBJ2-2
v_gene: TRBV29-1

CDR3aa: CASFTSGNPDTQYF
CDR3nt: TGTGCCAGCTTTACTAGCGGGAACCCAGATACGCAGTATTTT
abundance: many
len: 14
d_gene: TRBD2
j_gene: TRBJ2-3
v_gene: TRBV12-3/TRBV12-4

CDR3aa: CASSELLRGVSYEQYF
CDR3nt: TGTGCCAGCAGTGAACTCCTCCGGGGAGTCTCCTACGAGCAGTACTTC
abundance: many
len: 16
d_gene: NA
j_gene: TRBJ2-7
v_gene: TRBV25-1

CDR3aa: CASSLAHLNTGELFF
CDR3nt: TGTGCCAGCAGTTTGGCGCACCTAAACACCGGGGAGCTGTTTTTT
abundance: NA
len: 15
d_gene: NA
j_gene: TRBJ2-2
v_gene: TRBV12-3/TRBV12-4

CDR3aa: CSARSSPRGLAELKGSTDTQYF
CDR3nt: TGCAGTGCTAGATCAAGCCCCAGGGGACTGGCGGAATTGAAGGGGAGCACAGATACGCAGTATTTT
abundance: few
len: 22
d_gene: NA
j_gene: TRBJ2-3
v_gene: TRBV20-1

CDR3aa: CASRPPGETGELFF
CDR3nt: TGTGCCAGCCGCCCTCCAGGGGAGACCGGGGAGCTGTTTTTT
abundance: many
len: 14
d_gene: NA
j_gene: TRBJ2-2
v_gene: TRBV6-2/TRBV6-3

CDR3aa: CSVAGGGPTEAFF
CDR3nt: TGCAGCGTTGCCGGGGGGGGACCCACTGAAGCTTTCTTT
abundance: few
len: 13
d_gene: NA
j_gene: TRBJ1-1
v_gene: TRBV29-1

CDR3aa: CASSLGTSGGSYEQYF
CDR3nt: TGTGCCAGCAGTTTAGGGACTAGCGGTGGCTCCTACGAGCAGTACTTC
abundance: few
len: 16
d_gene: TRBD2
j_gene: TRBJ2-7
v_gene: TRBV27

CDR3aa: CASSSRGRNNEQFF
CDR3nt: TGTGCCAGCAGCTCCCGGGGAAGAAACAATGAGCAGTTCTTC
abundance: few
len: 14
d_gene: NA
j_gene: TRBJ2-1
v_gene: TRBV7-2

CDR3aa: CASSPSLSGGGGEQFF
CDR3nt: TGTGCCAGCAGCCCGAGTCTGAGCGGAGGGGGGGGTGAGCAGTTCTTC
abundance: many
len: 16
d_gene: NA
j_gene: TRBJ2-1
v_gene: TRBV7-2

CDR3aa: CASRGDRLADTQYF
CDR3nt: TGCGCCAGCAGAGGCGATAGATTGGCAGATACGCAGTATTTT
abundance: many
len: 14
d_gene: NA
j_gene: TRBJ2-3
v_gene: TRBV10-2

CDR3aa: CASSYSTGLQETQYF
CDR3nt: TGTGCCAGCAGTTACTCCACAGGGCTCCAAGAGACCCAGTACTTC
abundance: NA
len: 15
d_gene: NA
j_gene: TRBJ2-5
v_gene: TRBV6-2/TRBV6-3

CDR3aa: CASRLHWTGEYEQYF
CDR3nt: TGCGCCAGCAGACTCCACTGGACAGGAGAGTACGAGCAGTACTTC
abundance: many
len: 15
d_gene: TRBD1
j_gene: TRBJ2-7
v_gene: TRBV5-1

CDR3aa: CSASESFTDTQYF
CDR3nt: TGCAGTGCTAGTGAGAGTTTCACAGATACGCAGTATTTT
abundance: once
len: 13
d_gene: NA
j_gene: TRBJ2-3
v_gene: TRBV20-1

CDR3aa: CASSSAGTDYGYTF
CDR3nt: TGCGCCAGCAGCTCAGCCGGGACAGACTATGGCTACACCTTC
abundance: NA
len: 14
d_gene: TRBD1
j_gene: TRBJ1-2
v_gene: TRBV5-1

CDR3aa: CASRRTATGELFF
CDR3nt: TGTGCCAGCAGACGAACAGCGACCGGGGAGCTGTTTTTT
abundance: many
len: 13
d_gene: NA
j_gene: TRBJ2-2
v_gene: TRBV5-6

CDR3aa: CASTWTGRAGELFF
CDR3nt: TGTGCCAGCACCTGGACAGGGAGAGCCGGGGAGCTGTTTTTT
abundance: many
len: 14
d_gene: TRBD1
j_gene: TRBJ2-2
v_gene: TRBV12-3/TRBV12-4

CDR3aa: CASSHRHELGYGYTF
CDR3nt: TGCGCCAGCAGCCACCGACACGAATTGGGCTATGGCTACACCTTC
abundance: NA
len: 15
d_gene: NA
j_gene: TRBJ1-2
v_gene: TRBV4-3

CDR3aa: CASTLLAGSSGANVLTF
CDR3nt: TGTGCCAGCACCCTACTAGCGGGAAGCTCTGGGGCCAACGTCCTGACTTTC
abundance: few
len: 17
d_gene: TRBD2
j_gene: TRBJ2-6
v_gene: TRBV12-3/TRBV12-4

CDR3aa: CSAPSRGRRVTQYF
CDR3nt: TGCAGTGCTCCAAGCAGGGGGAGAAGGGTTACGCAGTATTTT
abundance: NA
len: 14
d_gene: TRBD1
j_gene: TRBJ2-3
v_gene: TRBV20-1

CDR3aa: CASSQEQYANYGYTF
CDR3nt: TGCGCCAGCAGCCAAGAACAGTACGCGAACTATGGCTACACCTTC
abundance: NA
len: 15
d_gene: NA
j_gene: TRBJ1-2
v_gene: TRBV4-1

CDR3aa: CASRVSNGGNEQFF
CDR3nt: TGTGCCAGCAGGGTTAGTAATGGGGGCAATGAGCAGTTCTTC
abundance: NA
len: 14
d_gene: NA
j_gene: TRBJ2-1
v_gene: TRBV6-1

CDR3aa: CASGWPSGLGTDTQYF
CDR3nt: TGTGCCAGCGGGTGGCCTAGCGGTCTAGGCACAGATACGCAGTATTTT
abundance: NA
len: 16
d_gene: TRBD2
j_gene: TRBJ2-3
v_gene: TRBV27

CDR3aa: CASSTLTSGSYNEQFF
CDR3nt: TGTGCCAGCAGTACCCTGACTAGCGGGAGCTACAATGAGCAGTTCTTC
abundance: NA
len: 16
d_gene: TRBD2
j_gene: TRBJ2-1
v_gene: TRBV28

CDR3aa: CASSVVSNSYEQYF
CDR3nt: TGTGCCAGCAGTGTGGTATCCAACTCCTACGAGCAGTACTTC
abundance: NA
len: 14
d_gene: NA
j_gene: TRBJ2-7
v_gene: TRBV2

CDR3aa: CATSRGTDRGVTLRTGELFF
CDR3nt: TGTGCCACCAGCAGGGGAACCGACAGGGGGGTGACACTCCGCACCGGGGAGCTGTTTTTT
abundance: NA
len: 20
d_gene: TRBD1
j_gene: TRBJ2-2
v_gene: TRBV15

CDR3aa: CSAFSGRAFEPSSYNEQFF
CDR3nt: TGCAGTGCTTTTAGCGGGAGGGCCTTTGAGCCCAGCTCCTACAATGAGCAGTTCTTC
abundance: NA
len: 19
d_gene: TRBD2
j_gene: TRBJ2-1
v_gene: TRBV20-1

CDR3aa: CACTGAGETQYF
CDR3nt: TGTGCCTGTACAGGGGCGGGAGAGACCCAGTACTTC
abundance: NA
len: 12
d_gene: TRBD1
j_gene: TRBJ2-5
v_gene: TRBV7-2

CDR3aa: CASSLSTGPTYEQYF
CDR3nt: TGCGCCAGCAGCTTATCGACAGGGCCCACTTACGAGCAGTACTTC
abundance: few
len: 15
d_gene: TRBD1
j_gene: TRBJ2-7
v_gene: TRBV5-1

CDR3aa: CASSWNGRAKGEQYF
CDR3nt: TGCGCCAGCAGCTGGAACGGGAGGGCGAAGGGGGAGCAGTACTTC
abundance: NA
len: 15
d_gene: TRBD2
j_gene: TRBJ2-7
v_gene: TRBV5-1

CDR3aa: CSAQTVNTEAFF
CDR3nt: TGCAGCGCCCAGACAGTGAACACTGAAGCTTTCTTT
abundance: NA
len: 12
d_gene: NA
j_gene: TRBJ1-1
v_gene: TRBV29-1

CDR3aa: CSVPGPTLSGEQYF
CDR3nt: TGCAGCGTTCCCGGGCCGACTCTTTCTGGCGAGCAGTACTTC
abundance: few
len: 14
d_gene: NA
j_gene: TRBJ2-7
v_gene: TRBV29-1

CDR3aa: CASSGVDRGHEQSF
CDR3nt: TGTGCCAGCAGCGGGGTGGACAGGGGCCATGAGCAGTCCTTC
abundance: NA
len: 14
d_gene: TRBD1
j_gene: TRBJ2-1
v_gene: TRBV5-6

CDR3aa: CASSSTGHHIQYF
CDR3nt: TGTGCCAGCAGCTCGACAGGGCACCACATTCAGTACTTC
abundance: NA
len: 13
d_gene: TRBD1
j_gene: TRBJ2-4
v_gene: TRBV7-9

CDR3aa: CASSRMKLNPNSPLHF
CDR3nt: TGTGCCAGCAGCCGAATGAAGTTGAACCCCAATTCACCCCTCCACTTT
abundance: few
len: 16
d_gene: NA
j_gene: TRBJ1-6
v_gene: TRBV4-2

CDR3aa: CSARDKTYEQYF
CDR3nt: TGCAGTGCTCGGGACAAAACCTACGAGCAGTACTTC
abundance: NA
len: 12
d_gene: NA
j_gene: TRBJ2-7
v_gene: TRBV20-1

CDR3aa: CASSFIAGNQPQHF
CDR3nt: TGTGCCAGCAGTTTTATAGCCGGCAATCAGCCCCAGCATTTT
abundance: few
len: 14
d_gene: NA
j_gene: TRBJ1-5
v_gene: TRBV28

CDR3aa: CASGSGLTYEQYF
CDR3nt: TGTGCCAGCGGGTCTGGGCTCACCTACGAGCAGTACTTC
abundance: few
len: 13
d_gene: NA
j_gene: TRBJ2-7
v_gene: TRBV26

CDR3aa: CASWDGGRRTTNEKLFF
CDR3nt: TGTGCCAGCTGGGATGGGGGGAGGAGGACAACTAATGAAAAACTGTTTTTT
abundance: NA
len: 17
d_gene: NA
j_gene: TRBJ1-4
v_gene: TRBV6-1

CDR3aa: CASSEYAGRGAETQYF
CDR3nt: TGTGCCAGCAGCGAGTACGCGGGACGGGGTGCGGAGACCCAGTACTTC
abundance: NA
len: 16
d_gene: NA
j_gene: TRBJ2-5
v_gene: TRBV9

CDR3aa: CASSPIGLLKNTEAFF
CDR3nt: TGCGCCAGCAGCCCGATAGGACTGCTAAAGAACACTGAAGCTTTCTTT
abundance: NA
len: 16
d_gene: NA
j_gene: TRBJ1-1
v_gene: TRBV5-1

CDR3aa: CASSLEYGYTF
CDR3nt: TGCGCCAGCAGCTTGGAGTATGGCTACACCTTC
abundance: few
len: 11
d_gene: NA
j_gene: TRBJ1-2
v_gene: TRBV5-1

CDR3aa: CATSGGYYGYTF
CDR3nt: TGTGCCACCTCGGGAGGATACTATGGCTACACCTTC
abundance: NA
len: 12
d_gene: NA
j_gene: TRBJ1-2
v_gene: TRBV7-9

CDR3aa: CSARSQAGTGANVLTF
CDR3nt: TGCAGTGCTAGGAGTCAGGCGGGGACTGGGGCCAACGTCCTGACTTTC
abundance: few
len: 16
d_gene: NA
j_gene: TRBJ2-6
v_gene: TRBV20-1

CDR3aa: CASRLAGNYGYTF
CDR3nt: TGCGCCAGCAGGTTGGCAGGGAACTATGGCTACACCTTC
abundance: many
len: 13
d_gene: NA
j_gene: TRBJ1-2
v_gene: TRBV5-1

CDR3aa: CATQKEGDTQYF
CDR3nt: TGTGCCACCCAGAAGGAGGGGGATACGCAGTATTTT
abundance: few
len: 12
d_gene: NA
j_gene: TRBJ2-3
v_gene: TRBV24-1

CDR3aa: CASSPTSPYNEQFF
CDR3nt: TGTGCCAGCAGCCCTACTAGTCCCTACAATGAGCAGTTCTTC
abundance: few
len: 14
d_gene: NA
j_gene: TRBJ2-1
v_gene: TRBV7-9

CDR3aa: CASSLGAASYNEQFF
CDR3nt: TGTGCCAGCAGCTTAGGAGCGGCCTCCTACAATGAGCAGTTCTTC
abundance: many
len: 15
d_gene: NA
j_gene: TRBJ2-1
v_gene: TRBV11-2

CDR3aa: CASRPTGTDTQYF
CDR3nt: TGTGCCAGCAGGCCAACAGGGACAGATACGCAGTATTTT
abundance: many
len: 13
d_gene: NA
j_gene: TRBJ2-3
v_gene: TRBV12-3/TRBV12-4

CDR3aa: CARVTDPPCEQYF
CDR3nt: TGCGCCAGGGTGACGGACCCCCCCTGCGAGCAGTACTTC
abundance: NA
len: 13
d_gene: NA
j_gene: TRBJ2-7
v_gene: TRBV5-1

CDR3aa: CASSQEPMTTYNEQFF
CDR3nt: TGCGCCAGCAGCCAAGAACCGATGACCACGTACAATGAGCAGTTCTTC
abundance: many
len: 16
d_gene: NA
j_gene: TRBJ2-1
v_gene: TRBV4-1

CDR3aa: CSVVDGVSNGYTF
CDR3nt: TGCAGCGTTGTGGATGGGGTTTCCAATGGCTACACCTTC
abundance: many
len: 13
d_gene: NA
j_gene: TRBJ1-2
v_gene: TRBV29-1

CDR3aa: CANSPGQLLSNQPQHF
CDR3nt: TGTGCCAACTCGCCGGGACAGCTGCTTAGCAATCAGCCCCAGCATTTT
abundance: few
len: 16
d_gene: TRBD1
j_gene: TRBJ1-5
v_gene: TRBV28